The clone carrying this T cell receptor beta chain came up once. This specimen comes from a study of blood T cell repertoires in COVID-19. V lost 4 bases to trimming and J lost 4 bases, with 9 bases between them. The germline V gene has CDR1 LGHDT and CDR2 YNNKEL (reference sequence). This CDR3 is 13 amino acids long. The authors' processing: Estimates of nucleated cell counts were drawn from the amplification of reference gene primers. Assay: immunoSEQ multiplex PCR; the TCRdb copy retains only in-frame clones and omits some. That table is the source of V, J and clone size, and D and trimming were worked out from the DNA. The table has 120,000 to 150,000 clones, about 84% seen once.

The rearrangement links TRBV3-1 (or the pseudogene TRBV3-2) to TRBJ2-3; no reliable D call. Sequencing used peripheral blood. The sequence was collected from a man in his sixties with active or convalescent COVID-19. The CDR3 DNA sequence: TGTGCCAGCAGCCTAAAAGGAGCAGATACGCAGTATTTT. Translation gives CASSLKGADTQYF.